The sequence of this T cell receptor beta chain was determined in a study of blood T cell repertoires in COVID-19. This CDR3 spans 15 amino acids. The germline V gene encodes CDR1 MNHEY and CDR2 SVGEGT. V lost 2 bases and J lost 1, with 12 bases in between. Assay: immunoSEQ multiplex PCR; the TCRdb copy retains only in-frame clones and omits some. The table shows some 70,000 clones, with roughly 84% occurring only once. The count of this clone is one. The gene calls are TRBV6-2 or TRBV6-3 and TRBJ2-7; tentative D call: TRBD1 (5 bases). This TCR was sampled from a man in his fifties or sixties with active COVID-19. Sequences were obtained from peripheral blood. CDR3 coding DNA: TGTGCCAGCAGTTACGAGCCAGGGAAATCCTACGAGCAGTACTTC. Translation gives CASSYEPGKSYEQYF.